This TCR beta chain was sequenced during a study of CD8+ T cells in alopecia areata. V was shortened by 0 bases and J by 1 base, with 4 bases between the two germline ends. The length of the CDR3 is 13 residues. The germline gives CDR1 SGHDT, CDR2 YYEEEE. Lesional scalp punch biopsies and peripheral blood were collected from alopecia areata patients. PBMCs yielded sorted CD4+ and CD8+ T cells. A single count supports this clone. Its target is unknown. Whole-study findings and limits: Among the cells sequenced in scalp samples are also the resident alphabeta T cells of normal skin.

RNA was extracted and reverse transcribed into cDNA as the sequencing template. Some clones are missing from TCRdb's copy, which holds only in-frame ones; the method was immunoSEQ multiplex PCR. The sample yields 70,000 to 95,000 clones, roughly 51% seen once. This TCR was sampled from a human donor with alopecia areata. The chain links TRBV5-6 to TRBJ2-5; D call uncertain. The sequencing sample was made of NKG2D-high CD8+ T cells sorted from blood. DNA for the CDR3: TGTGCCAGCAGCTTGGGCAGCCAAGAGACCCAGTACTTC. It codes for CASSLGSQETQYF. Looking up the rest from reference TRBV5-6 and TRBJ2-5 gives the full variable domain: DAGVTQSPTHLIKTRGQQVTLRCSPKSGHDTVSWYQQALGQGPQFIFQYYEEEERQRGNFPDRFSGHQFPNYSSELNVNALLLGDSALYLCASSLGSQETQYFGPGTRLLVL.